The clone carrying this T cell receptor beta chain appeared many times. Its antigen remains unidentified. The data stem from a study of blood T cells in healthy people across ages. Study outcomes and limitations: Comparison with aged donors showed that long-lived donors had more naive CD4+ cells and higher diversity. Higher naive T cell percentage went strongly together with higher TCR beta diversity.

Primers used in a second PCR of roughly 6 to 11 cycles were a sample-barcoded 5' primer and a J-beta primer mix. TCRdb called the 5' RACE reads again in MiXCR, with one record for every CDR3 protein. The table shows roughly 640,000 distinct CDR3 sequences, with approximately 30% occurring only once. CDR1 is SGDLS and CDR2 is YYNGEE in the germline V gene. CDR3 length: 14 amino acids. The V and J ends lost 3 bases and 4 bases, in that order; junction bases with no gene match: 5. Every sample had a minimum of 6.5 million PBMCs isolated. The sequencing sample was made of blood. The chain links TRBV9 to TRBJ2-7; the match to TRBD1 covers 9 bases. This sequence originates from a woman of 80 years or more in good health. The CDR3 DNA reads as TGTGCCAGCAGCGGGGACAGGGCCCCTTACGAGCAGTACTTC. This sequence encodes CASSGDRAPYEQYF.